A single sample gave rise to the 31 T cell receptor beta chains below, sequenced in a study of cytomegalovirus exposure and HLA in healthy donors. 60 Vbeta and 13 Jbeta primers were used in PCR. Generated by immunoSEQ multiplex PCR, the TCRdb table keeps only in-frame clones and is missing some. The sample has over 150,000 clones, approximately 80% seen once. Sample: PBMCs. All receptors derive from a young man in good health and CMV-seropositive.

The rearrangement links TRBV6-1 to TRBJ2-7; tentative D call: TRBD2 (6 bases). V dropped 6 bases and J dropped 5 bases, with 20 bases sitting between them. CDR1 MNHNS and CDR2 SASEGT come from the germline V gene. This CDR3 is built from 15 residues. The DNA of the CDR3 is TGTGCCAGCAGGAGGGGAGCGGGTCCTCCTAACGAGCAGTACTTC. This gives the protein CASRRGAGPPNEQYF.

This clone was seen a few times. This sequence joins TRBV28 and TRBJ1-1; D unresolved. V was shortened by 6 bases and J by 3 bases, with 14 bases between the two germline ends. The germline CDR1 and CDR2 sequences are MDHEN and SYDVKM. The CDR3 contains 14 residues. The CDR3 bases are TGTGCCAGCAGCCCCACCGGGTTCGACACTGAAGCTTTCTTT. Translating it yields CASSPTGFDTEAFF.

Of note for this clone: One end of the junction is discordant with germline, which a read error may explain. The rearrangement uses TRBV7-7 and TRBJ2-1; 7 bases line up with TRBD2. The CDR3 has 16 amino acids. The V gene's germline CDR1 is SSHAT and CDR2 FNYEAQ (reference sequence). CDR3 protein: CASSLALTSPYNEQFF. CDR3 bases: TGTGCTAGCAGCTTAGCGCTGACTAGCCCTTACAATGAGCAGTTCTTC.

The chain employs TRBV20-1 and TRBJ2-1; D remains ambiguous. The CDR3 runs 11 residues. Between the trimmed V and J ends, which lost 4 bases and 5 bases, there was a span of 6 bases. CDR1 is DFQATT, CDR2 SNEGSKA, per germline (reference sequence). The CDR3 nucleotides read TGCAGTGCTAACCGAGACAATGAGCAGTTCTTC. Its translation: CSANRDNEQFF.

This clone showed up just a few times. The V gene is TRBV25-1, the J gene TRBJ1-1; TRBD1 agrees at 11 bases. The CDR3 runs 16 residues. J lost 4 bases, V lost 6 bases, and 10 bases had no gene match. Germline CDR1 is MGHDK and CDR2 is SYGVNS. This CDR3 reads CASRGPGTGGSTEAFF. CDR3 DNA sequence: TGTGCCAGCAGGGGACCGGGGACAGGGGGAAGCACTGAAGCTTTCTTT.

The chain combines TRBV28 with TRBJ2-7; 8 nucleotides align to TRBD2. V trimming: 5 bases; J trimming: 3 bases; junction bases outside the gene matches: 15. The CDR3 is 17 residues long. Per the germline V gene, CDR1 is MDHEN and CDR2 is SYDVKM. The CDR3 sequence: CASSPIRGGTPGYEQYF. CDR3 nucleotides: TGTGCCAGCAGTCCTATTCGGGGGGGGACACCAGGCTACGAGCAGTACTTC.

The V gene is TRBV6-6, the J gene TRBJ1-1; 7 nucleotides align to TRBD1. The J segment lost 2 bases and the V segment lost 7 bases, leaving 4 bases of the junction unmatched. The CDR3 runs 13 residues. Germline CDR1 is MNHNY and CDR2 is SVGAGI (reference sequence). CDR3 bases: TGTGCCAGCATCAACAGGGGAAACACTGAAGCTTTCTTT. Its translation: CASINRGNTEAFF.

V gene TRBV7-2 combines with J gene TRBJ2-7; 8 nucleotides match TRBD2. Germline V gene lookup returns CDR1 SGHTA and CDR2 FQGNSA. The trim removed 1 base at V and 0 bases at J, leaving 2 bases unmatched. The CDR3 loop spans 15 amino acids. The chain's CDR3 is CASSLEAGGSYEQYF. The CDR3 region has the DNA TGTGCCAGCAGCTTAGAGGCGGGAGGCTCCTACGAGCAGTACTTC.

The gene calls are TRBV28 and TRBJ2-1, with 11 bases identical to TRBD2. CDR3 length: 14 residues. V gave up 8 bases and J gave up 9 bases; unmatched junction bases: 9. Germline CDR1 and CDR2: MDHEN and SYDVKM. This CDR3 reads CASRASGRLVEQFF. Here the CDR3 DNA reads TGTGCCAGCCGGGCTAGCGGGAGGTTGGTTGAGCAGTTCTTC. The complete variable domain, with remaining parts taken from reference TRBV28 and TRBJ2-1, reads DVKVTQSSRYLVKRTGEKVFLECVQDMDHENMFWYRQDPGLGLRLIYFSYDVKMKEKGDIPEGYSVSREKKERFSLILESASTNQTSMYLCASRASGRLVEQFFGPGTRLTVL.

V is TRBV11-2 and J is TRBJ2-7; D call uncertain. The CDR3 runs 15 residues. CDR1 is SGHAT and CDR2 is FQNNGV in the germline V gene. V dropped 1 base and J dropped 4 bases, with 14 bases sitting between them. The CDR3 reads CASSLGIQRRYEQYF. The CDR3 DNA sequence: TGTGCCAGCAGCTTAGGGATCCAACGGAGATACGAGCAGTACTTC.

CDR3 sequence: CASSFPSGESTDTQYF. The CDR3, as DNA: TGTGCCAGCAGCTTCCCTAGCGGAGAAAGCACAGATACGCAGTATTTT. The chain uses TRBV13 and TRBJ2-3; 7 bases map to TRBD2. The CDR3 spans 16 residues. Trimming removed 3 bases from V and 0 bases from J; junction bases left unmatched: 6. From germline, CDR1 is PRHDT and CDR2 FYEKMQ (reference sequence).

CDR3 amino acids: CASSYTTESYEQYF. The DNA of the CDR3 is TGTGCCAGCAGTTACACCACGGAGTCCTACGAGCAGTACTTC. The chain combines TRBV6-5 with TRBJ2-5; no reliable D call. The J call may not be correct, given that the DNA end is closer to TRBJ2-7. The length of the CDR3 is 14 residues. Germline V lookup: CDR1 MNHEY, CDR2 SVGAGI.

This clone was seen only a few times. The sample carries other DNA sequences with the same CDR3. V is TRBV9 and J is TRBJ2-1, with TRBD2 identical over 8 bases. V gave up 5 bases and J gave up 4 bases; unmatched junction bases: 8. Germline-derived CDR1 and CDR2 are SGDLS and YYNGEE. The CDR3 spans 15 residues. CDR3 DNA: TGTGCCAGCAGTGCCGGGGGGGGAACGTACAATGAGCAGTTCTTC. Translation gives CASSAGGGTYNEQFF.

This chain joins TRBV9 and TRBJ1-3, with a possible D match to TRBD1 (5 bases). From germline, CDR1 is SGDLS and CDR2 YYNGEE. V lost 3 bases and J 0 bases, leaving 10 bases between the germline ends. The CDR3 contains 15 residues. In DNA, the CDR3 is TGTGCCAGCAGCGCTGGGGGGAGCTCTGGAAACACCATATATTTT. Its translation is CASSAGGSSGNTIYF.

The CDR3 DNA is TGTGCCACCAGCAGATCCCGGACAGGAATGAACACTGAAGCTTTCTTT. Amino acid sequence: CATSRSRTGMNTEAFF. This chain links TRBV15 with TRBJ1-1; 7 bases are shared with TRBD1. With 2 bases clipped from V and 0 bases from J, the junction kept 6 bases outside the gene matches. Germline lookup yields CDR1 LNHNV and CDR2 YYDKDF (reference sequence). The CDR3 runs to 16 residues.

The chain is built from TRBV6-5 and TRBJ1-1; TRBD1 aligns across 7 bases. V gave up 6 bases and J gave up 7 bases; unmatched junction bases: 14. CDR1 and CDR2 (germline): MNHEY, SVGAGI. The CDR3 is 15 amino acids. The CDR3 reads CASSPPWRGRGEAFF. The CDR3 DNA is TGTGCCAGCAGCCCACCATGGAGGGGGCGGGGTGAAGCTTTCTTT.

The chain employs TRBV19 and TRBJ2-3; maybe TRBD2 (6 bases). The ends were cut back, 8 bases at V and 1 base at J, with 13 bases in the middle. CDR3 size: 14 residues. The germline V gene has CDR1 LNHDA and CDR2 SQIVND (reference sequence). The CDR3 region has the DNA TGTGCCAGTGGGTCGGGGGTCGGCACAGATACGCAGTATTTT. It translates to CASGSGVGTDTQYF.

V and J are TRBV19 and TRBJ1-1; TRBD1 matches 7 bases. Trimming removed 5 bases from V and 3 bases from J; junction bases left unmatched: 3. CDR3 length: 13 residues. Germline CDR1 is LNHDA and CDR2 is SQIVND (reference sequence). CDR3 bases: TGTGCCAGTAGTCACCAGGGGGACACTGAAGCTTTCTTT. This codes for CASSHQGDTEAFF.

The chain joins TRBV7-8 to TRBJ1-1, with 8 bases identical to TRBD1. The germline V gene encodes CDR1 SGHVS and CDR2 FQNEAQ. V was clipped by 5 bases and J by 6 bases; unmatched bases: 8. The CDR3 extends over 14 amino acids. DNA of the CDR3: TGTGCCAGCAGCAGGTACAGGGGGGCGGCTGAAGCTTTCTTT. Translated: CASSRYRGAAEAFF.

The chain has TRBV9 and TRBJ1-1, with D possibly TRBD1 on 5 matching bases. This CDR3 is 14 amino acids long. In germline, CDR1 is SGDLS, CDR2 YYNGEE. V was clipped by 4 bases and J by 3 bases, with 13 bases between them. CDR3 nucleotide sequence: TGTGCCAGCAGCCCACCCCGGGGGGACACTGAAGCTTTCTTT. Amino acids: CASSPPRGDTEAFF.

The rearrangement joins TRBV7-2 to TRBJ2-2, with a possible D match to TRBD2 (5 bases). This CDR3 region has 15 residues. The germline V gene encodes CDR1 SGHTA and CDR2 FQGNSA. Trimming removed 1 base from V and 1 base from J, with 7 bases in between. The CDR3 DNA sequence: TGTGCCAGCAGCTTAGTCGGGGTGAACACCGGGGAGCTGTTTTTT. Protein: CASSLVGVNTGELFF.

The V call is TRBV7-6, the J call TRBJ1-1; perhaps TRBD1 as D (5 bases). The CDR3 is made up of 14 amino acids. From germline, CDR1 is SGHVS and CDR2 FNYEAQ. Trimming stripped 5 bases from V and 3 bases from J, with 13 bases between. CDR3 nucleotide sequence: TGTGCCAGCAGCCTCCGGGGGGGGGACACTGAAGCTTTCTTT. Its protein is CASSLRGGDTEAFF.

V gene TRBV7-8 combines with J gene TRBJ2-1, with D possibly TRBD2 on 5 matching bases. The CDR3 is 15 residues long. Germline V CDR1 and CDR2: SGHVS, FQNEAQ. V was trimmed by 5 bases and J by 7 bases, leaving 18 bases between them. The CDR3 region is CASSPRLSRLNEQFF. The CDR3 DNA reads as TGTGCCAGCAGCCCCCGACTAAGCAGGTTGAATGAGCAGTTCTTC.

The CDR3 DNA reads as TGTGCCAGCAGTAACAGGGGGCTGTATCAGCCCCAGCATTTT. Translating it yields CASSNRGLYQPQHF. The rearrangement joins TRBV6-1 to TRBJ1-5; TRBD1 matches 9 bases. Germline CDR1 and CDR2: MNHNS and SASEGT. The J segment lost 5 bases and the V segment lost 5 bases, leaving 4 bases of the junction unmatched. The CDR3 length is 14 residues.

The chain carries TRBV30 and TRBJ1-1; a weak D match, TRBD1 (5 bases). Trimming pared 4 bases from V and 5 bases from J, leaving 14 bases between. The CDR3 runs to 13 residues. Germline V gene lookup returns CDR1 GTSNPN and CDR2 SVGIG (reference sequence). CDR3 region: CAWKWAGRTEAFF. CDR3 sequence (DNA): TGTGCCTGGAAATGGGCAGGGAGGACTGAAGCTTTCTTT.

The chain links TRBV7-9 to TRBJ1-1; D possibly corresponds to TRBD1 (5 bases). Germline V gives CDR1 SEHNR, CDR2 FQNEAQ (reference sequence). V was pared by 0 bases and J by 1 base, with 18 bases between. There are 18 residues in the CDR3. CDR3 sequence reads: CASSLAIGGVGGNTEAFF. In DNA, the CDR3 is TGTGCCAGCAGCTTAGCGATTGGGGGGGTTGGGGGGAACACTGAAGCTTTCTTT.

This chain's CDR3 is CARGQSSGNTIYF. CDR3 bases: TGTGCCAGAGGACAGAGCTCTGGAAACACCATATATTTT. V is TRBV2 and J is TRBJ1-3, with a weak D call TRBD1 (6 bases). CDR1 and CDR2 from the germline V gene are SNHLY and FYNNEI. Trimming removed 9 bases at V and 0 bases at J, with 9 bases between. This CDR3 is built from 13 residues.

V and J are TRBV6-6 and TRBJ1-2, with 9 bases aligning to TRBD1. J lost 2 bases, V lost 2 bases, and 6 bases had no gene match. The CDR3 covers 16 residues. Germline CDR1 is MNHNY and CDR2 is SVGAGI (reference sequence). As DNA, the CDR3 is TGTGCCAGCAGTTACCGGACAGGGGCTAAAAACTATGGCTACACCTTC. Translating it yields CASSYRTGAKNYGYTF.

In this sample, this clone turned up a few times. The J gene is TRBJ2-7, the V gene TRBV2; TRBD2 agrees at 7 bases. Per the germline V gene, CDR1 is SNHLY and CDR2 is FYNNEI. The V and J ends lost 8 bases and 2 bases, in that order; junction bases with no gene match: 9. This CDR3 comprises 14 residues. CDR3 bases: TGTGCCAGCCGGGCAGCGGGGATTACCTACGAGCAGTACTTC. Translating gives CASRAAGITYEQYF.

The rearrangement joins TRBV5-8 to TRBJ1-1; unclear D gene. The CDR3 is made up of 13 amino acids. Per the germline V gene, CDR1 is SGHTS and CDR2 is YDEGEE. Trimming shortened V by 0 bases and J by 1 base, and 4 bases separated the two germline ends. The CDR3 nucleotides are TGTGCCAGCAGCTTGGGCAGGAACACTGAAGCTTTCTTT. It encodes CASSLGRNTEAFF.

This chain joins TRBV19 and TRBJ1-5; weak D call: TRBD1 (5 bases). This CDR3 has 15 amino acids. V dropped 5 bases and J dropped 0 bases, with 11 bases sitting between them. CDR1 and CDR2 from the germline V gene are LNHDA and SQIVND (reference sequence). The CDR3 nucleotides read TGTGCCAGTAGTTTTCAGGGATATAGCAATCAGCCCCAGCATTTT. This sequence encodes CASSFQGYSNQPQHF.